These T cell receptor beta chains were read from a single sample in a study of T cells after yellow fever vaccination. From the 5' RACE reads, TCRdb called clonotypes with MiXCR, one entry per CDR3 protein. The repertoire holds about 300,000 distinct CDR3 sequences, with 6.5% to 8.5% as singletons. Sequenced material: PBMCs, taken about 41 days after the first yellow fever vaccination. The receptors shown here come from a man aged 18-30 years who received the YFV17D yellow fever vaccine. Each CDR3 is given with its conserved first and last residue. D genes are given only for firm matches. For some rows the clone size is stated as once, few or many, or as a class when expanded; others skip it.

many | TRBJ2-5 | TRBD2 | TRBV4-3 | TGCGCCAGCAGCCAAGAGGTTCCGGTCTCCAACGGGGGGGGAGAGACCCAGTACTTC | CASSQEVPVSNGGGETQYF
few | TRBJ1-4 | NA | TRBV7-2 | TGTGCCAGCAGCTTAACGAGACGGGGTTTGGGAAAACTGTTTTTT | CASSLTRRGLGKLFF
NA | TRBJ1-1 | NA | TRBV19 | TGTGCCAGTAGTACAACGGGGGGGAACACTGAAGCTTTCTTT | CASSTTGGNTEAFF
NA | TRBJ1-4 | TRBD1 | TRBV6-1 | TGTGCCAGCAGTGGTGGGACAGGGGTTGAAAAACTGTTTTTT | CASSGGTGVEKLFF
NA | TRBJ1-5 | TRBD1 | TRBV7-2 | TGTGCCAGCAGCCGCCTCGGGACAGGGGGCTCTCAGCCCCAGCATTTT | CASSRLGTGGSQPQHF
many | TRBJ2-2 | NA | TRBV29-1 | TGCAGCGTTCCAGGAGGCACCGGGGAGCTGTTTTTT | CSVPGGTGELFF
many | TRBJ1-1 | NA | TRBV9 | TGTGCCAGCAGCCCCCTTCAAATTTCAGCGGCAACTGAAGCTTTCTTT | CASSPLQISAATEAFF
NA | TRBJ2-1 | TRBD2 | TRBV7-6 | TGTGCCAGCAGCTTAGGGCTAGCGGGGGGCTCCTACAATGAGCAGTTCTTC | CASSLGLAGGSYNEQFF
NA | TRBJ2-3 | NA | TRBV7-9 | TGTGCCAGCAGCTGGGACACCAGCACAGATACGCAGTATTTT | CASSWDTSTDTQYF
few | TRBJ1-2 | NA | TRBV7-2 | TGTGCCAGCAGCGTGGGAGGGACATCTAACTATGGCTACACCTTC | CASSVGGTSNYGYTF
NA | TRBJ1-1 | NA | TRBV12-3/TRBV12-4 | TGTGCCAGCACCTCGGAGGGATTGAACACTGAAGCTTTCTTT | CASTSEGLNTEAFF
NA | TRBJ1-5 | NA | TRBV19 | TGTGCCAGTAGTATAGTGGGACAACTCGGGAGTCCGCCCCAGCATTTT | CASSIVGQLGSPPQHF
few | TRBJ1-2 | NA | TRBV9 | TGTGCCAGCAGCGTAGGACCCCTTGGGAGAAACTATGGCTACACCTTC | CASSVGPLGRNYGYTF
few | TRBJ2-3 | TRBD1 | TRBV11-2 | TGTGCCAGCAGCTCCTACGAGGGGGCAGGAGATACGCAGTATTTT | CASSSYEGAGDTQYF
NA | TRBJ2-5 | NA | TRBV6-1 | TGTGCCAGCTCGTTAGGGGGTTTTAGCGAAGAGACCCAGTACTTC | CASSLGGFSEETQYF
few | TRBJ2-1 | TRBD2 | TRBV20-1 | TGCAGTGCTGAACCTGGACTAGCGGGGGGCACCCGCGGGTTCTTC | CSAEPGLAGGTRGFF
NA | TRBJ2-6 | NA | TRBV4-2 | TGTGCCAGCAGCCAAGACCAGGACTCTGGGGCCAACGTCCTGACTTTC | CASSQDQDSGANVLTF
few | TRBJ2-1 | TRBD2 | TRBV11-2 | TGTGCCAGCAGCCTGCGGGGGAACGTCTACAATGAGCAGTTCTTC | CASSLRGNVYNEQFF
NA | TRBJ2-1 | NA | TRBV10-3 | TGTGCCATCAGTGGTCCGTTGAAGGTCAATGAGCAGTTCTTC | CAISGPLKVNEQFF
NA | TRBJ2-2 | NA | TRBV20-1 | TGCAGCCCAATCAAGTTCGCGAACACCGGGGAGCTGTTTTTT | CSPIKFANTGELFF
NA | TRBJ2-5 | NA | TRBV7-6 | TGTGCCAGCAGCTTTCCGGGGCCGGGGGAGACCCAGTACTTC | CASSFPGPGETQYF